The 8 T cell receptor beta chains given below trace back to one sample, sequenced in a study of blood T cell repertoires in COVID-19 (dated by TCRdb to between 2020 and 2021). The library was generated by the immunoSEQ multiplex PCR assay. TCRdb retrieved this table from immuneACCESS and kept in-frame rearrangements only. Not all clones are present; in checked studies, unresolved V genes account for under half, and no reason is known for the remainder. The sample profile shows about 140,000 clones; 80% to 90% of them were found once. The top ten clonotypes cover about 11% of the sample. Specimen: peripheral blood. Receptors originate from a man in his 60s with active or convalescent COVID-19.

The chain joins TRBV7-9 to TRBJ1-4; D is undetermined. The germline V gene has CDR1 SEHNR and CDR2 FQNEAQ (reference sequence). With 4 bases removed from V and 3 bases from J, the gap between germline ends came to 9 bases. There are 14 residues in the CDR3. CDR3: CASSSQFPNEKLFF. CDR3 bases: TGTGCCAGCAGCTCCCAGTTTCCTAATGAAAAACTGTTTTTT.

The rearrangement joins TRBV18 to TRBJ2-7, with D possibly matching TRBD1 (6 bases). There are 13 residues in the CDR3. CDR1 KGHSH and CDR2 LQKENI come from the germline V gene. Between the trimmed V and J ends, which lost 3 bases and 3 bases, there was a span of 9 bases. CDR3 loop: CASSPGAFYEQYF. CDR3 nucleotide sequence: TGTGCCAGCTCACCGGGGGCGTTCTACGAGCAGTACTTC.

The chain joins TRBV30 to TRBJ1-4, with TRBD1 matching 7 bases. Germline CDR1 reads GTSNPN; CDR2 reads SVGIG (reference sequence). Trimming removed 0 bases from V and 8 bases from J; junction bases left unmatched: 9. The CDR3 has 15 amino acids. The CDR3 bases are TGTGCCTGGAGTGTCTTAACAGGGGAACGGGAAAAACTGTTTTTT. Residues: CAWSVLTGEREKLFF.

A few counts support this clone. The V call is TRBV7-9, the J call TRBJ1-5, with D maybe TRBD1 (5 bases). The CDR3 loop spans 15 amino acids. Trimming stripped 5 bases from V and 0 bases from J, with 11 bases between. Germline-derived CDR1 and CDR2 are SEHNR and FQNEAQ (reference sequence). CDR3 amino acids: CASSLDSYSNQPQHF. The CDR3 nucleotides are TGTGCCAGCAGCCTCGACAGTTATAGCAATCAGCCCCAGCATTTT. Full variable domain (rest looked up from reference TRBV7-9 and TRBJ1-5): DTGVSQNPRHKITKRGQNVTFRCDPISEHNRLYWYRQTLGQGPEFLTYFQNEAQLEKSRLLSDRFSAERPKGSFSTLEIQRTEQGDSAMYLCASSLDSYSNQPQHFGDGTRLSIL.

V and J are TRBV9 and TRBJ1-1, with TRBD1 matching 7 bases. CDR1 and CDR2 (germline): SGDLS, YYNGEE. Germline trimming cut 4 bases from V and 1 base from J; bases unmatched to any gene: 4. This CDR3 comprises 14 residues. The CDR3 nucleotides read TGTGCCAGCAGCACCCGGGACAGGAACACTGAAGCTTTCTTT. Residues: CASSTRDRNTEAFF.

CDR3 amino acids: CASSSYRDRDYGYTF. In DNA, the CDR3 is TGTGCCAGCAGCTCATACCGGGACAGGGACTATGGCTACACCTTC. The chain is built from TRBV11-2 and TRBJ1-2; 9 positions match TRBD1. Germline CDR1 and CDR2: SGHAT and FQNNGV. After removal of 4 bases from V and 3 bases from J, the junction contained 6 bases not matched to a gene. The CDR3 runs 15 residues. Full variable domain (rest looked up from reference TRBV11-2 and TRBJ1-2): EAGVAQSPRYKIIEKRQSVAFWCNPISGHATLYWYQQILGQGPKLLIQFQNNGVVDDSQLPKDRFSAERLKGVDSTLKIQPAKLEDSAVYLCASSSYRDRDYGYTFGSGTRLTVV.

The chain couples TRBV3-1 (or the pseudogene TRBV3-2) to TRBJ2-2, with D perhaps matching TRBD1 (5 bases). Germline CDR1 and CDR2: LGHDT and YNNKEL (reference sequence). V gave up 3 bases and J gave up 3 bases, with 14 bases separating them. The CDR3 consists of 16 residues. The CDR3 DNA follows: TGTGCCAGCAGCCAGAGTCCAGGGTCGCACACCGGGGAGCTGTTTTTT. Translated, it gives CASSQSPGSHTGELFF.

This clone was seen only once. The chain couples TRBV30 to TRBJ1-2; TRBD1 matches at 9 bases. Germline CDR1 reads GTSNPN; CDR2 reads SVGIG (reference sequence). The CDR3 is made up of 12 amino acids. V trimming: 0 bases; J trimming: 10 bases; junction bases outside the gene matches: 3. DNA of the CDR3: TGTGCCTGGAGTGTAGGGACAGGGCACTACACCTTC. This encodes CAWSVGTGHYTF.